The clone carrying this TCR beta chain was recorded only once. CDR1 and CDR2 from the germline V gene are SEHNR and FQNEAQ (reference sequence). Unmatched junction bases numbered 12, after V lost 2 bases and J lost 8 bases. This CDR3 has 16 amino acids. The data derive from a study of T cells in localized non-small cell lung cancer. Clones were sequenced by immunoSEQ multiplex PCR, and TCRdb holds only the in-frame ones, with some missing. The sample shows some 22,000 clones, roughly 80% of them seen only once. The clonotype was recovered from a man between 40 and 70 years old with stage II lung adenocarcinoma. The sequences come from PBMCs, collected before any cancer treatment. This chain links TRBV7-9 with TRBJ2-1; TRBD2 matches 7 bases. The chain's CDR3 is CASSLSQGGSLYEQFF. The CDR3 DNA sequence: TGTGCCAGCAGCTTATCTCAGGGCGGGAGTTTGTATGAGCAGTTCTTC.